This T cell receptor (beta chain) was recovered during a study of T cell responses to AZD1222 COVID-19 vaccine. This table comes from immunoSEQ multiplex PCR, and its TCRdb copy is limited to in-frame clones, with some not included. The data contain more than 95,000 clones, approximately 88% of them singletons. The CDR3 is made up of 14 amino acids. Germline loops: CDR1 SGHRS, CDR2 YFSETQ. Trimming took 6 bases from V and 11 from J; bases not matched to a gene: 14. The chain is built from TRBV5-1 and TRBJ2-1; TRBD2 matches at 7 bases. This specimen was peripheral blood, taken on day 0 of AZD1222 vaccination. This clonotype was sampled from an adult in good health. The DNA of the CDR3 is TGCGCCAGCACGGTGGGCCCCATAGCGGGTAAGCAGTTCTTC. Its protein is CASTVGPIAGKQFF.